This T cell receptor beta chain comes out of a study of T cells in Graves' hyperthyroidism and ophthalmopathy. Study-wide findings and caveats: A 13 V-J model separated ophthalmopathy from stable hyperthyroidism.

Amplification targeted TCR beta CDR3 regions from RNA transcripts. HTBI primers were employed in a first-round RT-PCR of the TCR CDR3. TCRdb fed the multiplex PCR reads into MiXCR, producing one record per CDR3 protein. The sample records about 580,000 distinct CDR3 sequences, just over 45% being singletons. On this clonotype: Its antigen is undetermined.

The CDR3 sequence is 15 residues long. Trimming took off 6 bases at V and 5 bases at J, with 19 bases between the two ends. This clonotype originated in a woman aged 18-30 years with Graves' hyperthyroidism. The sample consisted of peripheral blood or thyroid tissue (not recorded which). The J gene is TRBJ2-5, the V gene TRBV12-3 or TRBV12-4; D might be TRBD2 (7 bases). CDR3: CASSRGQQGGETQYF. In DNA form, the CDR3 reads TGTGCCAGCAGCCGAGGACAGCAGGGAGGGGAGACCCAGTACTTC.